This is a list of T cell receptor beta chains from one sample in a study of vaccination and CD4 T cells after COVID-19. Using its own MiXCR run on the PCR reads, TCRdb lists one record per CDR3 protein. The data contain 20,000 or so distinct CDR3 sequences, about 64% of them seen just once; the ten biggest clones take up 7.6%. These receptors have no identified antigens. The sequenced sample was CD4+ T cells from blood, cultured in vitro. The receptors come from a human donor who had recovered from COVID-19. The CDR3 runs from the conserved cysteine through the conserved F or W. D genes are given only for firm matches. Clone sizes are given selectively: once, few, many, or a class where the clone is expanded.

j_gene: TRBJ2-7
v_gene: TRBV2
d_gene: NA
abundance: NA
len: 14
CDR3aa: CASSERSGPYEQYF
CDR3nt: TGTGCCAGCAGTGAGCGGTCCGGCCCCTACGAGCAGTACTTC

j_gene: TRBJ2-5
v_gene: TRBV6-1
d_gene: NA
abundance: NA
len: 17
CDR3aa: CASSPIQAPRSQETQYF
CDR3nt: TGTGCCAGCAGCCCCATACAGGCTCCGAGGAGTCAAGAGACCCAGTACTTC

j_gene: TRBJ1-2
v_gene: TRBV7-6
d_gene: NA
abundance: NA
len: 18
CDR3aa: CASSLTAGGFSSGYGYTF
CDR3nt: TGTGCCAGCAGCTTAACCGCCGGTGGTTTCTCCTCGGGCTATGGCTACACCTTC

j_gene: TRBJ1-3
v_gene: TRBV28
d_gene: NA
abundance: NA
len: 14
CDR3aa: CASRPALTGNTIYF
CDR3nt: TGTGCCAGCAGGCCCGCCTTAACCGGAAACACCATATATTTT

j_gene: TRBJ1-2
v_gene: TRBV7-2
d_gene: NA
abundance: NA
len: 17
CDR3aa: CASSSLLSGRGRGGYTF
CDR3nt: TGTGCCAGCAGCTCCCTCCTGTCCGGGAGGGGGAGAGGTGGCTACACCTTC

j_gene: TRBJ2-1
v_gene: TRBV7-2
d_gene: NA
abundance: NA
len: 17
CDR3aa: CASSPTWGTPLDNEQFF
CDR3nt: TGTGCCAGCAGTCCTACGTGGGGGACCCCATTGGACAATGAGCAGTTCTTC

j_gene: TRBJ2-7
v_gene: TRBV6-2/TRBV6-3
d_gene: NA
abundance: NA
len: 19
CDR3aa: CASSYSTWRVAGQTYEQYF
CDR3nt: TGTGCCAGCAGTTACTCGACCTGGCGTGTAGCAGGTCAAACCTACGAGCAGTACTTC

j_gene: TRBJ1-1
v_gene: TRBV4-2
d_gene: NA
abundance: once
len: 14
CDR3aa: CASSQVVEGLEAFF
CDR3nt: TGTGCCAGCAGCCAAGTTGTGGAGGGATTGGAAGCTTTCTTT

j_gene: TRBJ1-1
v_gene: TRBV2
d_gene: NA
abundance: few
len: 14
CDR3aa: CASSEETGNTEAFF
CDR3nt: TGTGCCAGCAGTGAAGAGACAGGCAACACTGAAGCTTTCTTT

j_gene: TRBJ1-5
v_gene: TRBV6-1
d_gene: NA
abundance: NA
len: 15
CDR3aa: CASTSWGKGNQPQHF
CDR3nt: TGTGCCAGCACCTCGTGGGGGAAGGGCAATCAGCCCCAGCATTTT

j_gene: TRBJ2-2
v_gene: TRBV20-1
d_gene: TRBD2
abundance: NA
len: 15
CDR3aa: CSAPPLAGVAGELFF
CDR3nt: TGCAGTGCCCCGCCACTAGCGGGAGTGGCTGGGGAGCTGTTTTTT

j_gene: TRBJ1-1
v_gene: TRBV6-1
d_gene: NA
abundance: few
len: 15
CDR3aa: CASTTTRGGGTEAFF
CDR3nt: TGTGCCAGCACCACAACCCGGGGTGGCGGCACTGAAGCTTTCTTT

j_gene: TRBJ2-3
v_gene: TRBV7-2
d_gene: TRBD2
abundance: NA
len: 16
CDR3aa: CASSLGAGAGGNTQYF
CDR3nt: TGTGCCAGCAGCTTAGGGGCGGGAGCCGGCGGGAATACGCAGTATTTT

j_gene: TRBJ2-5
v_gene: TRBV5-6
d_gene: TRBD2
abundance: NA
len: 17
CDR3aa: CASSLVRGLASGETQYF
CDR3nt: TGTGCCAGCAGCTTGGTACGGGGACTAGCGAGCGGAGAGACCCAGTACTTC

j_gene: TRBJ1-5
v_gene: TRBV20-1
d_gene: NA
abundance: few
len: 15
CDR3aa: CSASAQRGSNQPQHF
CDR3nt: TGCAGTGCTAGCGCTCAACGAGGGAGCAATCAGCCCCAGCATTTT

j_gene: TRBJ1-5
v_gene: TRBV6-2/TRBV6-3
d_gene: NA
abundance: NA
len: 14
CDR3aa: CASSPAAANQPQHF
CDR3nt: TGTGCCAGCAGCCCGGCGGCGGCTAATCAGCCCCAGCATTTT

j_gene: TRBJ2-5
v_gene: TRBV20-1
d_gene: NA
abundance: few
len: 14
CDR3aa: CSARMGQTPGDQYF
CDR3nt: TGCAGTGCTAGGATGGGACAGACACCGGGAGACCAGTACTTC

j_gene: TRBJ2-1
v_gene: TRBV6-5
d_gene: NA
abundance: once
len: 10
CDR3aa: CASSYNEQFF
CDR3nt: TGTGCCAGCAGTTACAATGAGCAGTTCTTC

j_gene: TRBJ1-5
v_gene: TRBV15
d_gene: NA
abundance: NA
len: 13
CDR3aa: CATSKHRNQPQHF
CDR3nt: TGTGCCACCAGCAAACACCGCAATCAGCCCCAGCATTTT

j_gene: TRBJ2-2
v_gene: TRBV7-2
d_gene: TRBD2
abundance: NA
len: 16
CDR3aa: CASTQGGRVTTGELFF
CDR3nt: TGTGCCAGCACCCAGGGAGGGCGGGTCACCACCGGGGAGCTGTTTTTT

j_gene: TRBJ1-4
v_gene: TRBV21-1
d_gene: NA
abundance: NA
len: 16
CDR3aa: CASSKGNYRYNEKLFF
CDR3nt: TGTGCCAGCAGCAAAGGGAATTACAGGTATAATGAAAAACTGTTTTTT

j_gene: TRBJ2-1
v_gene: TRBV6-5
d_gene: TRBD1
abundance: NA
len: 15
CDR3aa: CASSYEGQGSNEQFF
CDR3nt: TGTGCCAGCAGTTACGAGGGACAGGGGTCGAATGAGCAGTTCTTC

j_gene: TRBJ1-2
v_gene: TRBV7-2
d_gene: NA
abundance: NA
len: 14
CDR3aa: CASSSDQVNYGYTF
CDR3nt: TGTGCCAGCAGCTCAGATCAGGTTAACTATGGCTACACCTTC

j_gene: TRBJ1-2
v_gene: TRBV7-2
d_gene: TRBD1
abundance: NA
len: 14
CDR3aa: CASSYRDRVTGYTF
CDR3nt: TGTGCCAGCAGCTACCGGGACAGGGTCACCGGCTACACCTTC

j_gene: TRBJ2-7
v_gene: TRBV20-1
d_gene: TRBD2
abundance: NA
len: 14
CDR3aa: CSAIAGGSTYEQYF
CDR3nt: TGCAGTGCTATAGCGGGAGGGTCTACCTACGAGCAGTACTTC

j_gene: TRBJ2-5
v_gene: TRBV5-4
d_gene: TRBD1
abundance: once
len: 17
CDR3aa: CASSFYVGQGARETQYF
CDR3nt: TGTGCCAGCAGCTTTTATGTAGGACAGGGGGCTCGGGAGACCCAGTACTTC

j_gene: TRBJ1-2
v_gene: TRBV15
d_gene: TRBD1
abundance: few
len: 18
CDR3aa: CATSRDRDRGRVTYGYTF
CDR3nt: TGTGCCACCAGCAGGGACCGGGACAGGGGGCGTGTTACCTATGGCTACACCTTC

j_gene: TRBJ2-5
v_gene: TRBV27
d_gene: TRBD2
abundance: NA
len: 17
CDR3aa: CASRPGLAGGPVETQYF
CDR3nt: TGTGCCAGCAGACCGGGACTAGCGGGAGGGCCGGTGGAGACCCAGTACTTC

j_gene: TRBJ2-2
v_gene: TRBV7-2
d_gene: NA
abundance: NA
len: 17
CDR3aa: CASSLVPPNTRTGELFF
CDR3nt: TGTGCCAGCAGCTTAGTCCCACCCAATACTCGGACCGGGGAGCTGTTTTTT

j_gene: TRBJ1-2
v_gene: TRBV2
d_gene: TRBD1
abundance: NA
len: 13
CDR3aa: CASSGQGRYGYTF
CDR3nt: TGTGCCAGCAGTGGACAGGGTCGCTATGGCTACACCTTC

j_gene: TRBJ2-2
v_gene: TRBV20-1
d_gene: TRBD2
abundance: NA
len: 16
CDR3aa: CSARESGRYNTGELFF
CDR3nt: TGCAGTGCTAGAGAAAGCGGGAGGTACAACACCGGGGAGCTGTTTTTT

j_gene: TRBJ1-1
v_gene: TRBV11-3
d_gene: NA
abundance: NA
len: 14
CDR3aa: CASSDSRSNTEAFF
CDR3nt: TGTGCCAGCAGCGACTCCCGCAGTAACACTGAAGCTTTCTTT

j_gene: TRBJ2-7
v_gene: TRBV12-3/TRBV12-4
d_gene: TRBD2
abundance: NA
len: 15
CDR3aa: CASSTGDSGAYEQYF
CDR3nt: TGTGCCAGCAGTACGGGTGATAGCGGGGCCTACGAGCAGTACTTC

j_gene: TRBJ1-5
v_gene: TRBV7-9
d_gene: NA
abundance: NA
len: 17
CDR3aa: CASSRSAGGGGNQPQHF
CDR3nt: TGTGCCAGCAGTCGATCGGCCGGGGGAGGGGGCAATCAGCCCCAGCATTTT

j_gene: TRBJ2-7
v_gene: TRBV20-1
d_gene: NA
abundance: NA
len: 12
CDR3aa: CSASGQAYEQYF
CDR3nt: TGCAGTGCATCGGGACAAGCCTACGAGCAGTACTTC

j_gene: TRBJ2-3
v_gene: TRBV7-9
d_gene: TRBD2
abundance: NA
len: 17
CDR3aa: CASRRGLAGASTDTQYF
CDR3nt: TGTGCCAGCAGACGGGGACTAGCGGGGGCTAGCACAGATACGCAGTATTTT

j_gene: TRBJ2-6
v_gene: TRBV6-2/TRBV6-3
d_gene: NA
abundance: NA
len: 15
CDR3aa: CASSSPGFGANVLTF
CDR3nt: TGTGCCAGCAGCTCCCCAGGGTTCGGGGCCAACGTCCTGACTTTC

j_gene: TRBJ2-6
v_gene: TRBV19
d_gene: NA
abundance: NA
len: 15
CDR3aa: CASIGVGSGANVLTF
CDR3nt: TGTGCCAGTATAGGGGTTGGCTCTGGGGCCAACGTCCTGACTTTC

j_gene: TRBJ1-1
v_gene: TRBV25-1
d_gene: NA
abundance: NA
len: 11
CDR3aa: CASSDRFEAFF
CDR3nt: TGTGCCAGCAGTGATCGGTTTGAAGCTTTCTTT

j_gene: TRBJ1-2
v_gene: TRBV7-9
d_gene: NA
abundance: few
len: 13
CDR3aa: CASSYPGAAGYTF
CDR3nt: TGTGCCAGCAGCTATCCAGGGGCTGCTGGCTACACCTTC

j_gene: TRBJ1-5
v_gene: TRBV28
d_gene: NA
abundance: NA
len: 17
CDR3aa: CASSLEALLSGNQPQHF
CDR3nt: TGTGCCAGCAGTCTCGAGGCCCTACTGTCGGGCAATCAGCCCCAGCATTTT

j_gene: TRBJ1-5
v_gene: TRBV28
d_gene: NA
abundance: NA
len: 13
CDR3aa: CASSPSPSQPQHF
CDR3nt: TGTGCCAGCAGCCCGAGCCCATCTCAGCCCCAGCATTTT

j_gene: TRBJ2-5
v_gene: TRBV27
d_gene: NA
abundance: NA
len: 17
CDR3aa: CASSLSGDPRDQETQYF
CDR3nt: TGTGCCAGCAGTTTATCGGGGGACCCAAGGGACCAAGAGACCCAGTACTTC

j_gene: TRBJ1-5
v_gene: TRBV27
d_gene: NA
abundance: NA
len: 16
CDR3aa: CASRPGADYSNQPQHF
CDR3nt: TGTGCCAGCAGGCCCGGCGCGGATTATAGCAATCAGCCCCAGCATTTT

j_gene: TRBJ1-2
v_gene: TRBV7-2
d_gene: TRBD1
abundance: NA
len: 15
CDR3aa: CASSSQQGVRGGYTF
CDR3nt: TGTGCCAGCAGTTCCCAACAGGGGGTGAGGGGGGGCTACACCTTC

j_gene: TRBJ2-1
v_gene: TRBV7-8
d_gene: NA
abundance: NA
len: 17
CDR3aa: CASSLAPGAPLHNEQFF
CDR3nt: TGTGCCAGCAGCTTAGCCCCAGGCGCACCTCTACATAATGAGCAGTTCTTC

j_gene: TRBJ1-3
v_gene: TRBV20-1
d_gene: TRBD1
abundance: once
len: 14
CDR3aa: CSANHQGAGNTIYF
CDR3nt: TGCAGTGCTAACCATCAGGGGGCAGGAAACACCATATATTTT